Sequencing of this T cell receptor (beta chain) was carried out in a study of shared clonotypes between healthy human individuals. Study-wide findings and caveats: On the whole, naive subsets had larger estimated richness than memory subsets had.

V lost 2 bases and J 14 bases, leaving 13 bases between the germline ends. Germline loops: CDR1 SGHTA, CDR2 FQGNSA. The CDR3 spans 13 residues. The table came from immunoSEQ multiplex PCR; TCRdb's copy has only in-frame clones and leaves some out. The sample includes some 2,400,000 clones, approximately 96% seen only once; the top ten take roughly 0.13%. CD45RA-negative memory and CD45RA+ naive subsets were split from the CD4+ cells. Points on this clone: Its antigen remains unidentified.

The source of this sequence is a man between 18 and 29 years old in good health. The genes are TRBV7-2 and TRBJ1-6; D is ambiguous. Sequences were obtained from naive CD4+ T cells sorted from blood. Subset given: CD45RA+ positively selected. CDR3 region: CASSLTPGRSLHF. Written as DNA, the CDR3 is TGTGCCAGCAGCTTAACCCCGGGTAGGTCCCTCCACTTT.